Listed below are T cell receptor beta chains from one sample, sequenced in a study of T cell responses to AZD1222 COVID-19 vaccine. Assay used: immunoSEQ multiplex PCR; TCRdb lists only in-frame clones, some missing. The profile covers about 110,000 clones, with more than 85% appearing a single time and around 10% taken by the ten largest. Sequenced here: peripheral blood, sampled on day 0 of AZD1222 vaccination. The receptors here all came from an adult in good health. Each CDR3 is given with its conserved first and last residue. The order of the fields is J gene, D gene, clone size, V gene, CDR3 protein, CDR3 DNA. D genes are given only for firm matches. The size entry is marked missing in some rows and otherwise reads once, few, many or a size class.

TRBJ2-2 TRBD1 once TRBV27 CASSPRQGANTGELFF TGTGCCAGCAGTCCCAGACAGGGGGCTAACACCGGGGAGCTGTTTTTT
TRBJ2-2 - - TRBV9 CASSPHGGSNTGELFF TGTGCCAGCAGCCCCCATGGAGGGAGTAACACCGGGGAGCTGTTTTTT
TRBJ2-7 - - TRBV6-5 CASSYGRAYEQYF TGTGCCAGCAGTTACGGCAGGGCCTACGAGCAGTACTTC
TRBJ2-7 - once TRBV2 CASSKNTGTAYEQYF TGTGCCAGCAGTAAGAACACCGGGACGGCCTACGAGCAGTACTTC
TRBJ1-1 - - TRBV7-9 CASSFTEYAEAFF TGTGCCAGCAGCTTTACGGAGTACGCTGAAGCTTTCTTT
TRBJ2-7 - - TRBV4-1 CASSPMDSYEQYF TGCGCCAGCAGCCCGATGGACTCCTACGAGCAGTACTTC
TRBJ2-7 - - TRBV14 CASSRGRDFYEQYF TGTGCCAGCAGCCGGGGCCGGGACTTCTACGAGCAGTACTTC
TRBJ2-3 - - TRBV27 CASTRLRGPGGTDTQYF TGTGCCAGCACTAGACTGAGGGGGCCGGGGGGCACAGATACGCAGTATTTT
TRBJ2-5 - - TRBV2 CASSEGDAGTGETQYF TGTGCCAGCAGTGAAGGGGATGCGGGGACGGGAGAGACCCAGTACTTC
TRBJ2-7 - - TRBV5-1 CASSPTSTYEQYF TGCGCCAGCAGCCCGACAAGTACCTACGAGCAGTACTTC
TRBJ2-6 - - TRBV19 CASKAAESGANVLTF TGTGCCAGTAAGGCGGCCGAGTCTGGGGCCAACGTCCTGACTTTC
TRBJ1-3 - - TRBV5-1 CASSLTGTSGNTIYF TGCGCCAGCAGCTTGACAGGGACCTCTGGAAACACCATATATTTT
TRBJ1-6 - - TRBV15 CATSPRGSSYNSPLHF TGTGCCACCAGCCCCCGGGGAAGCTCCTATAATTCACCCCTCCACTTT
TRBJ2-3 TRBD1 few TRBV18 CASSPQGREDTQYF TGTGCCAGCTCTCCACAGGGGAGAGAAGATACGCAGTATTTT
TRBJ2-7 TRBD2 - TRBV7-6 CASSLELAGGEQYF TGTGCCAGCAGCTTAGAACTAGCGGGGGGCGAGCAGTACTTC
TRBJ1-3 TRBD1 once TRBV2 CASSEETGTGNTIYF TGTGCCAGCAGTGAAGAGACAGGGACCGGAAACACCATATATTTT
TRBJ1-2 - - TRBV29-1 CSVEGGPRYGYTF TGCAGCGTTGAAGGTGGACCGCGCTATGGCTACACCTTC
TRBJ2-2 - - TRBV10-2 CASSDRVDGELFF TGCGCCAGCAGTGACAGGGTGGACGGGGAGCTGTTTTTT
TRBJ2-7 TRBD2 once TRBV3-1/TRBV3-2 CASSHERGSSYEQYF TGTGCCAGCAGCCATGAGCGGGGGAGCTCCTACGAGCAGTACTTC
TRBJ1-3 - - TRBV6-1 CASSDSFFPGNTIYF TGTGCCAGCAGTGATTCCTTTTTCCCTGGAAACACCATATATTTT
TRBJ2-3 - - TRBV2 CASTLITSTDTQYF TGTGCCAGCACCTTAATCACTAGCACAGATACGCAGTATTTT
TRBJ1-3 - - TRBV19 CASKSHSGNTIYF TGTGCCAGTAAAAGTCATTCTGGAAACACCATATATTTT
TRBJ2-7 - - TRBV19 CASSRTAVGEQYF TGTGCCAGTAGTAGGACTGCCGTTGGCGAGCAGTACTTC
TRBJ1-1 - - TRBV6-4 CASSDGAGTEAFF TGTGCCAGCAGTGATGGGGCTGGCACTGAAGCTTTCTTT